Each of the 20 T cell receptor beta chains below was sequenced from the same sample in a study of molecular identifiers for immune sequencing clone quantification. TCRdb ran MiXCR on the PCR reads and lists one entry per CDR3 protein. The table records around 480,000 distinct CDR3 sequences, about a fifth of them present only once. Sequences were obtained from naive CD8+ T cells from blood, with Jurkat cell RNA spiked in. Noted subset: FACS-sorted CD8+CD4-CCR7+CD45RA+ naive T cells. The source is a human donor in good health. Some libraries in this study had Jurkat cell RNA spiked in.

This clonotype was seen ten or more times. The V gene is TRBV12-5, the J gene TRBJ2-7; D unclear. Germline lookup yields CDR1 LGHNT and CDR2 FRNRAP. V lost 5 bases and J lost 2, with 7 bases in between. CDR3 length equals 12 residues. CDR3 residues: CASGAVPYEQYF. CDR3 sequence (DNA): TGTGCTAGTGGTGCCGTCCCCTACGAGCAGTACTTC.

In regard to this clonotype: It is likely a read error, because the conserved phenylalanine at the end of the CDR3 is missing. The chain recombines TRBV15 with TRBJ1-5; D remains unclear. This CDR3 has 12 amino acids. Germline lookup yields CDR1 LNHNV and CDR2 YYDKDF (reference sequence). Trimming cost V 3 bases and J 3 bases, with 3 bases left between them. The CDR3, as DNA: TGTGCCACCAGCAGGGTCAATCAGCCCCAGCATCTT. It translates to CATSRVNQPQHL.

The chain employs TRBV11-2 and TRBJ1-2, with 7 positions matching TRBD1. The trim removed 1 base at V and 6 bases at J, leaving 5 bases unmatched. The CDR3 has 14 amino acids. Germline V CDR1 and CDR2: SGHAT, FQNNGV. The CDR3 coding sequence is TGTGCCAGCAGCTTAGGGGGACAGATGAATGGCTACACCTTC. Encoded protein: CASSLGGQMNGYTF.

This clonotype has at least ten counts. This chain links TRBV6-1 with TRBJ2-7; 7 bases line up with TRBD1. CDR3 length: 13 residues. Germline CDR1 is MNHNS and CDR2 is SASEGT. Germline trimming cut 6 bases from V and 3 bases from J; bases unmatched to any gene: 5. CDR3 coding DNA: TGTGCCAGCAGGATGACAGGGCACTACGAGCAGTACTTC. This codes for CASRMTGHYEQYF.

This clonotype was counted many times. This chain uses TRBV4-3 with TRBJ2-7, with 7 bases matching TRBD2. The germline CDR1 and CDR2 sequences are LGHNA and YSLEER. Trimming removed 0 bases from V and 4 bases from J; junction bases left unmatched: 3. This CDR3 region has 14 residues. The CDR3 sequence is CASSQDYGGYEQYF. CDR3 sequence (DNA): TGCGCCAGCAGCCAAGATTACGGGGGGTACGAGCAGTACTTC.

This clonotype showed up just a few times. The V gene is TRBV27, the J gene TRBJ2-7; 11 nucleotides agree with TRBD1. Germline loops: CDR1 MNHEY, CDR2 SMNVEV (reference sequence). The CDR3 loop spans 15 amino acids. With 5 bases clipped from V and 4 bases from J, the junction kept 7 bases outside the gene matches. The CDR3 spells CASSITGTGGYEQYF. Written as DNA, the CDR3 is TGTGCCAGCAGTATAACCGGGACAGGGGGGTACGAGCAGTACTTC.

To note about this clonotype: This may stem from a read error, because a much larger clone lies one nucleotide away. V gene TRBV7-2 combines with J gene TRBJ2-5; unclear D gene. Trimming left V 5 bases short and J 1 base short, with 14 bases between. CDR3 size: 15 residues. The V gene's germline CDR1 is SGHTA and CDR2 FQGNSA. The CDR3 sequence: CASSIPTGGQETQYF. In DNA form, the CDR3 reads TGTGCCAGCAGCATACCGACTGGCGGCCAAGAGACCCAGTACTTC.

V and J are TRBV12-3 or TRBV12-4 and TRBJ2-5; 7 bases agree with TRBD2. This CDR3 has 16 residues. V dropped 5 bases and J dropped 1; count of bases not matched to a gene: 10. For the CDR3, the DNA is TGTGCCAGCAGTCCAAGGGCTAGCGGCCTCCAAGAGACCCAGTACTTC. As protein: CASSPRASGLQETQYF.

The CDR3, as DNA: TGTGCCAGCAGTTATCCCCCCACGGACAGGAACATTCAGTACTTC. Residues: CASSYPPTDRNIQYF. V is TRBV6-6 and J is TRBJ2-4; 7 bases are shared with TRBD1. J gave up 7 bases and V 3 bases, and 9 bases lay outside the gene matches. In germline, CDR1 is MNHNY, CDR2 SVGAGI (reference sequence). This CDR3 contains 15 residues.

This clonotype turned up a few times. The chain combines TRBV28 with TRBJ2-1; 11 nucleotides align to TRBD1. This CDR3 spans 21 amino acids. The V gene's germline CDR1 is MDHEN and CDR2 SYDVKM. V was clipped by 3 bases and J by 2 bases; unmatched bases: 18. CDR3 sequence: CASSFPWTGGEEGQAYNEQFF. DNA of the CDR3: TGTGCCAGCAGTTTCCCTTGGACAGGGGGCGAGGAGGGGCAGGCCTACAATGAGCAGTTCTTC. The whole variable domain, remainder taken from reference TRBV28 and TRBJ2-1, is DVKVTQSSRYLVKRTGEKVFLECVQDMDHENMFWYRQDPGLGLRLIYFSYDVKMKEKGDIPEGYSVSREKKERFSLILESASTNQTSMYLCASSFPWTGGEEGQAYNEQFFGPGTRLTVL.

This clonotype was seen ten or more times. The rearrangement uses TRBV4-3 and TRBJ2-5, with a tentative D call TRBD1 (5 bases). The CDR3 has 16 amino acids. V lost 4 bases and J lost 5, with 20 bases in between. Germline CDR1 is LGHNA and CDR2 is YSLEER. CDR3 DNA sequence: TGCGCCAGCAGCCTAGCTCTTGACAGTTTTGGGGAGACCCAGTACTTC. Translated: CASSLALDSFGETQYF.

A few counts support this clonotype. V and J are TRBV12-5 and TRBJ1-6, with D perhaps TRBD1 (5 bases). Germline-derived CDR1 and CDR2 are LGHNT and FRNRAP. V lost 0 bases and J lost 0, with 27 bases in between. The CDR3 sequence is 23 residues long. CDR3 DNA sequence: TGTGCTAGTGGTTTGGTCCCGGGACGTCCGGTCCCGGAAGGGAGCTCCTATAATTCACCCCTCCACTTT. Translated, it gives CASGLVPGRPVPEGSSYNSPLHF.

The chain carries TRBV28 and TRBJ2-3; 8 nucleotides align to TRBD2. In germline, CDR1 is MDHEN, CDR2 SYDVKM. V was pared by 3 bases and J by 6 bases, with 5 bases of the junction left unmatched. The CDR3 loop spans 14 amino acids. The chain's CDR3 is CASSFLPGGDTQYF. The DNA for the CDR3 is TGTGCCAGCAGTTTCTTGCCGGGGGGGGATACGCAGTATTTT.

In its sample, this clonotype was seen a few times. The chain couples TRBV20-1 to TRBJ1-6, with D unclear. V lost 1 base to trimming and J lost 5 bases, with 12 bases between them. Germline CDR1 DFQATT, CDR2 SNEGSKA (reference sequence). The CDR3 extends over 15 amino acids. The CDR3, as DNA: TGCAGTGCTAGAGTTCCCAGGTTGGATAATTCACCCCTCCACTTT. Translating gives CSARVPRLDNSPLHF.

This clonotype was detected many times. J is TRBJ2-5 and V is TRBV2; D ambiguous. Trimming shortened V by 3 bases and J by 6 bases, and 2 bases separated the two germline ends. Germline values: CDR1 SNHLY, CDR2 FYNNEI. The CDR3 spans 10 residues. The CDR3, as DNA: TGTGCCAGCAGTGACCAGACCCAGTACTTC. Translated, it gives CASSDQTQYF.

The chain combines TRBV6-1 with TRBJ2-3, with TRBD2 matching over 8 bases. After removal of 2 bases from V and 5 bases from J, the junction contained 6 bases not matched to a gene. The CDR3 extends over 15 amino acids. Germline V gene lookup returns CDR1 MNHNS and CDR2 SASEGT. The CDR3 DNA is TGTGCCAGCAGTGAATACGGGGGGGCAGGAGATACGCAGTATTTT. Its protein product is CASSEYGGAGDTQYF.

For this clonotype: Germline is not matched at one junction end, which may reflect a read error. The gene calls are TRBV5-6 and TRBJ1-1; D is unresolved. Germline V gene lookup returns CDR1 SGHDT and CDR2 YYEEEE. CDR3 length: 11 amino acids. CDR3 DNA: TGTGCCGGCAGCTTAAGCTCTGAAGCTTTCTTT. Amino acids: CAGSLSSEAFF.

This chain joins TRBV30 and TRBJ1-1, with D possibly matching TRBD1 (5 bases). V was clipped by 3 bases and J by 6 bases, with 14 bases between them. The length of the CDR3 is 13 residues. Germline V CDR1 and CDR2: GTSNPN, SVGIG (reference sequence). CDR3 sequence: CAWSAGGGAEAFF. In DNA, the CDR3 is TGTGCCTGGAGCGCCGGGGGGGGGGCTGAAGCTTTCTTT.

The table lists this clonotype with a count of one. The chain carries TRBV3-1 and TRBJ2-3; TRBD2 aligns across 7 bases. J lost 6 bases, V lost 0 bases, and 12 bases had no gene match. The germline V gene encodes CDR1 LGHDT and CDR2 YNNKEL (reference sequence). The CDR3 length is 17 residues. The CDR3 bases are TGTGCCAGCAGCCAAGATCTTGGGGGAGGGCCGGGGGATACGCAGTATTTT. Translated: CASSQDLGGGPGDTQYF.

This clonotype was seen only a few times. CDR3 nucleotide sequence: TGTGCCAGTAGTATAGTCGGAGCGGGGGGGCAAGATACGCAGTATTTT. Protein product: CASSIVGAGGQDTQYF. The V and J genes are TRBV19 and TRBJ2-3; 10 bases are a match to TRBD2. The V gene's germline CDR1 is LNHDA and CDR2 SQIVND (reference sequence). V was clipped by 1 base and J by 5 bases; unmatched bases: 6. The CDR3 is 16 residues long.